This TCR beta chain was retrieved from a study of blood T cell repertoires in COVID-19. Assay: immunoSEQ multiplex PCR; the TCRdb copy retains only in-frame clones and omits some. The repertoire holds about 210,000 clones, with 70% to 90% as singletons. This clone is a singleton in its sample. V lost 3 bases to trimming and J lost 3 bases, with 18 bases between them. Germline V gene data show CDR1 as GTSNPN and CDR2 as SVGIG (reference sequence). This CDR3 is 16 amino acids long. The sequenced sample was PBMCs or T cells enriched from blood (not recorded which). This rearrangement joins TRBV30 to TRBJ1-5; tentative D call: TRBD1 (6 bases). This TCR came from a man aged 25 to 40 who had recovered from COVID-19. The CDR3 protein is CAWRAKDQGNNQPQHF. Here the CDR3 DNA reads TGTGCCTGGAGGGCCAAAGATCAGGGGAACAATCAGCCCCAGCATTTT.